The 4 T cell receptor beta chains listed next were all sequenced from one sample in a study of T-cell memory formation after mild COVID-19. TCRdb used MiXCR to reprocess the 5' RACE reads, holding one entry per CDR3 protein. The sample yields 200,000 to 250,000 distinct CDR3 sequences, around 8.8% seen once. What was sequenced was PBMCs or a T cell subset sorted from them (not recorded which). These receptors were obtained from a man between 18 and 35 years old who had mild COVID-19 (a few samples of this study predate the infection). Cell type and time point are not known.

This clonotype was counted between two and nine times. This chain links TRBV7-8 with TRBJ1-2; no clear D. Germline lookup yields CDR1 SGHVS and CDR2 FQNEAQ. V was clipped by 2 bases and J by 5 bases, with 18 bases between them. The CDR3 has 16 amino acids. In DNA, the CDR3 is TGTGCCAGCAGCTTACGTCGGCGGGGAGGTACATATGGCTACACCTTC. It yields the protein CASSLRRRGGTYGYTF.

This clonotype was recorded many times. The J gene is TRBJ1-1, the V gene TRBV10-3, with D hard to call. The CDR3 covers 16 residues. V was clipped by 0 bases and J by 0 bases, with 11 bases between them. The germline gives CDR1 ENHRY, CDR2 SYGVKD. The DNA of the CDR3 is TGTGCCATCAGTGAGTCGCGGACGGCAATGAACACTGAAGCTTTCTTT. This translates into CAISESRTAMNTEAFF.

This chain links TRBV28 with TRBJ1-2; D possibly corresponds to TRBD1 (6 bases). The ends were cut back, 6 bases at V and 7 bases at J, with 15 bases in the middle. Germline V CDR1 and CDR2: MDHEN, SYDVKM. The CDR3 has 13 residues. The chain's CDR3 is CASRPGTILGYTF. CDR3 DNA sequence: TGTGCCAGCAGACCCGGGACAATCCTTGGCTACACCTTC.

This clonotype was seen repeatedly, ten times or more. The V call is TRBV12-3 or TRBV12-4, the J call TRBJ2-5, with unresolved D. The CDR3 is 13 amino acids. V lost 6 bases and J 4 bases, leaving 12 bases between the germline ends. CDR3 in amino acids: CASSQSLGETQYF. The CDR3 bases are TGTGCCAGCAGCCAGTCCTTAGGAGAGACCCAGTACTTC.